Below, one T cell receptor beta chain is given with its context. The antigen is not known. This specimen comes from a study of cytomegalovirus exposure and HLA in healthy donors. Researchers ran the PCR with 60 Vbeta and 13 Jbeta primers. Clones were read by immunoSEQ multiplex PCR, and TCRdb kept only the in-frame ones, dropping some. The table shows around 70,000 clones, with around 84% occurring only once. The CDR3 is 13 amino acids. Germline-derived CDR1 and CDR2 are SNHLY and FYNNEI. The V end was cut by 7 bases, the J end by 4 bases, with 11 bases between. Study results and limitations: The number of N-insertions in an Asian-associated ancestry cluster was reportedly below the approximately 700-donor mean in a later analysis. The study designated 160 or so TCR beta chains cytomegalovirus-associated.

The J gene is TRBJ2-1, the V gene TRBV2; D possibly corresponds to TRBD2 (6 bases). Sequenced material: PBMCs. The sequence came from a woman aged 40 to 49 in good health and CMV-seropositive. CDR3 region: CASTGTSYNEQFF. CDR3 bases: TGTGCCAGCACTGGGACTTCATACAATGAGCAGTTCTTC.